The clone carrying this TCR beta chain was recorded many times. The data were obtained in a study of metastatic and nonmetastatic thyroid tumors. Looking at the study overall: Comparison of repertoires was carried out across blood and tumor or nodule tissue from malignant and benign thyroid patients.

Every patient underwent thyroid surgery untreated. As originally analysed: Across clinicopathological groups, CDR3 differences served as the basis for building a distant-metastasis classifier for papillary thyroid cancer. TCRdb re-called the PCR reads via MiXCR. The V and J calls, along with clone size, are taken from TCRdb and not from the paper's own processing. The sample has about 12,000 clones, approximately 33% seen once; the top ten hold approximately 14%. Sequencing was done on a sample of tumor tissue. The sequence was obtained from a male donor with papillary thyroid cancer or a benign thyroid nodule (not recorded which). Some clones in this sample may be carry-over from other donors' samples.

The CDR3 bases are TGTGCCAGCAGCCAAGAGGGACTAGCGGGAGGCCCCGGGGAGCTGTTTTTT. It codes for CASSQEGLAGGPGELFF. V gene TRBV3-1 combines with J gene TRBJ2-2, with 15 bases aligning to TRBD2. Germline-derived CDR1 and CDR2 are LGHDT and YNNKEL (reference sequence). There are 17 residues in the CDR3. Trimming cost V 0 bases and J 6 bases; bases outside gene matches: 2.